The rows below give T cell receptor beta chains drawn from one sample of a study of T cells in Graves' hyperthyroidism and ophthalmopathy. TCRdb re-called the multiplex PCR reads through MiXCR, storing one row per CDR3 protein. In the table there are around 690,000 distinct CDR3 sequences, around 16% of which are singletons. The sample was blood. All receptors come from a man aged 45-65 years with Graves' hyperthyroidism. CDR3s include the opening cysteine and the closing phenylalanine or tryptophan. The D gene is left open where the match is weak. Size values are once, few and many counts, or a class for expanded clones, and some rows have none.

TRBV3-1	TRBD1	TRBJ1-2	many	CASSQRTGFHGYTF	TGTGCCAGCAGCCAACGGACAGGGTTTCATGGCTACACCTTC
TRBV18	TRBD1	TRBJ2-1	many	CASSPDRNNEQFF	TGTGCCAGCTCACCGGACAGGAACAATGAGCAGTTCTTC
TRBV9	TRBD2	TRBJ2-1	.	CASSAVAGGGNEQFF	TGTGCCAGCAGCGCTGTAGCGGGAGGGGGTAATGAGCAGTTCTTC
TRBV9	TRBD2	TRBJ2-5	.	CASSVGGGRVQETQYF	TGTGCCAGCAGCGTCGGAGGCGGGAGGGTCCAAGAGACCCAGTACTTC
TRBV7-6	TRBD1	TRBJ2-7	few	CASSSSTGYSYEQYF	TGTGCCAGCAGCTCCTCGACAGGGTATAGTTACGAGCAGTACTTC
TRBV28	.	TRBJ1-2	.	CASSSTVADYSGYTF	TGTGCCAGCAGTTCAACGGTCGCCGACTATAGTGGCTACACCTTC
TRBV9	.	TRBJ2-7	many	CASSVGTGTHEPYF	.
TRBV20-1	.	TRBJ2-4	few	CSALSGAKNIQYF	TGCAGTGCTTTGTCGGGGGCCAAAAACATTCAGTACTTC
TRBV15	.	TRBJ2-1	many	CATSRDRDYNEQFF	TGTGCCACCAGCAGAGATCGGGATTACAATGAGCAGTTCTTC
TRBV28	.	TRBJ2-6	many	CASSSQSPWGSGANVLTF	TGTGCCAGCAGTTCCCAGAGCCCGTGGGGATCTGGGGCCAACGTCCTGACTTTC
TRBV28	.	TRBJ1-2	.	CASFSQGRARTYTF	TGTGCCAGCTTCTCCCAGGGCCGGGCGCGCACCTACACCTTC
TRBV7-9	.	TRBJ2-2	many	CASSLAWTDGGELFF	TGTGCCAGCAGCTTAGCTTGGACAGATGGCGGGGAGCTGTTTTTT
TRBV9	.	TRBJ1-2	many	CASSVAGYGYTF	TGTGCCAGCAGCGTAGCGGGGTATGGCTACACCTTC
TRBV2	.	TRBJ2-1	many	CASSLDDSYNEQFF	TGTGCCAGCAGCCTTGACGACTCCTACAATGAGCAGTTCTTC
TRBV20-1	TRBD1	TRBJ1-5	few	CSAREEGQGFSNQPQHF	TGCAGTGCTAGAGAAGAGGGACAGGGTTTCAGCAATCAGCCCCAGCATTTT
TRBV19	.	TRBJ2-5	many	CASSVPGLQETQYF	TGTGCCAGTAGTGTCCCCGGTCTCCAAGAGACCCAGTACTTC
TRBV6-2/TRBV6-3	.	TRBJ1-1	few	CASNRRLGAEAFF	TGTGCCAGCAACAGGAGATTAGGCGCTGAAGCTTTCTTT
TRBV29-1	TRBD2	TRBJ2-1	.	CSVEASGEDGSYNEQFF	TGCAGCGTTGAGGCTAGCGGGGAGGACGGATCCTACAATGAGCAGTTCTTC
TRBV9	TRBD1	TRBJ2-1	few	CASSNPDRGLNEQFF	TGTGCCAGCAGCAATCCGGACAGGGGGCTCAATGAGCAGTTCTTC
TRBV5-5	TRBD1	TRBJ2-7	many	CASSLLGQSSYEQYF	TGTGCCAGCAGCTTGCTGGGACAGAGCTCCTACGAGCAGTACTTC
TRBV19	TRBD1	TRBJ1-1	.	CASKGRGYTEAFF	TGTGCCAGTAAAGGCAGGGGGTACACTGAAGCTTTCTTT
TRBV5-1	.	TRBJ1-6	.	CASRTGQNNSPLHF	TGCGCCAGCAGGACGGGGCAGAATAATTCACCCCTCCACTTT
TRBV27	.	TRBJ1-5	few	CASSLSGDNQPQHF	TGTGCCAGCAGTCTATCTGGGGACAATCAGCCCCAGCATTTT
TRBV11-2	TRBD1	TRBJ2-7	many	CASSSQTQGSYEQYF	TGTGCCAGCAGCTCTCAAACACAGGGGTCCTACGAGCAGTACTTC
TRBV9	.	TRBJ2-7	few	CASSVAGVHEQYF	TGTGCCAGCAGCGTAGCCGGGGTCCACGAGCAGTACTTC
TRBV28	TRBD1	TRBJ1-4	many	CASSPRGWDRAEKLFF	TGTGCCAGCAGTCCCCGGGGGTGGGACAGGGCTGAAAAACTGTTTTTT
TRBV12-3/TRBV12-4	.	TRBJ1-1	many	CASSDQGRGGFTEAFF	TGTGCCAGCAGTGACCAGGGGCGCGGTGGGTTCACTGAAGCTTTCTTT
TRBV28	TRBD2	TRBJ2-4	many	CASSFGLADSGAVFQYF	TGTGCCAGCAGTTTCGGACTAGCCGATTCAGGGGCCGTTTTTCAGTACTTC
TRBV7-2	.	TRBJ1-2	.	CASSLVDSGNYGYTF	TGTGCCAGCAGCTTAGTTGACAGTGGAAACTATGGCTACACCTTC
TRBV28	TRBD1	TRBJ1-1	few	CASSLTGYAEAFF	TGTGCCAGCAGCCTGACAGGGTACGCTGAAGCTTTCTTT
TRBV24-1	.	TRBJ2-3	many	CATSDWRSPDTQYF	TGTGCCACCAGTGATTGGAGGAGCCCAGATACGCAGTATTTT
TRBV12-3/TRBV12-4	TRBD1	TRBJ1-5	many	CASSLRQGSSQPQHF	TGTGCCAGCAGTCTTAGACAGGGATCGTCTCAGCCCCAGCATTTT
TRBV19	TRBD1	TRBJ1-1	many	CASTPEDRENTEAFF	TGTGCCAGTACGCCCGAGGACAGGGAGAACACTGAAGCTTTCTTT
TRBV10-3	.	TRBJ2-7	few	CAISLGTFSSYEQYF	TGTGCCATCAGTCTCGGGACATTTAGCTCCTACGAGCAGTACTTC
TRBV29-1	TRBD1	TRBJ1-1	many	CSVYRQGKTEAFF	TGCAGCGTCTACCGACAGGGCAAGACTGAAGCTTTCTTT
TRBV7-2	TRBD1	TRBJ2-5	many	CASSQRTGEEIQYF	TGTGCCAGCAGCCAGAGGACAGGAGAAGAGATCCAGTACTTC
TRBV7-2	.	TRBJ1-5	.	CASGLAREGNQPQHF	TGTGCCAGCGGCTTAGCCAGGGAAGGCAATCAGCCCCAGCATTTT
TRBV10-3	.	TRBJ1-5	few	CAISASAGGRNQPQHF	TGTGCCATCAGTGCCTCGGCAGGTGGGAGGAATCAGCCCCAGCATTTT
TRBV12-3/TRBV12-4	.	TRBJ1-5	many	CASSFTVRQPQHF	TGTGCCAGCAGTTTTACGGTTAGGCAGCCCCAGCATTTT
TRBV20-1	TRBD2	TRBJ2-1	few	CSAHTSGSWDNEQFF	TGCAGTGCCCATACTAGCGGGAGTTGGGACAATGAGCAGTTCTTC
TRBV11-2	.	TRBJ1-5	many	CASSRGGLLGNQPQHF	TGTGCCAGCAGCCGGGGCGGCCTTTTAGGCAATCAGCCCCAGCATTTT
TRBV19	.	TRBJ1-6	.	CASSMTNSPLHF	TGTGCCAGTAGTATGACTAATTCACCCCTCCACTTT